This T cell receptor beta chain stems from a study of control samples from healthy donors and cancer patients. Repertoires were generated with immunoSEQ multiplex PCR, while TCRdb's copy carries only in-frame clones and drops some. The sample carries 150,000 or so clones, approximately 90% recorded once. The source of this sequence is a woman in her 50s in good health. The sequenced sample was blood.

The CDR3 sequence: CASSQDRNSYEQYF. As DNA, the CDR3 is TGTGCCAGCAGCCAGGACAGGAACTCGTACGAGCAGTACTTC. The chain has TRBV11-2 and TRBJ2-7; 7 bases fit TRBD1. The V gene end was trimmed by 5 bases and the J gene end by 4 bases; junction bases not matched to a gene: 8. The CDR3 runs 14 residues. Per germline, CDR1 SGHAT and CDR2 FQNNGV.